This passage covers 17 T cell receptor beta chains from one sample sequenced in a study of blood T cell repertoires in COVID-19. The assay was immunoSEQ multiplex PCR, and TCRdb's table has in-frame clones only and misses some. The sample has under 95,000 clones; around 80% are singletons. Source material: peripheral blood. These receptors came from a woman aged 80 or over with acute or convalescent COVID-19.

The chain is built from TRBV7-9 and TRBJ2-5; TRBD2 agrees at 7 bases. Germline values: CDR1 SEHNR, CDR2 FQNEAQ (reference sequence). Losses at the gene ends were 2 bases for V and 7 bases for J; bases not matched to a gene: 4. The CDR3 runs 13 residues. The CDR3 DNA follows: TGTGCCAGCAGCTTACCGGGGGGAACGACCCAGTACTTC. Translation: CASSLPGGTTQYF.

CDR3 sequence reads: CASSFTRGQSPLHF. The CDR3 nucleotides are TGTGCCAGCAGCTTTACCAGGGGGCAATCACCCCTCCACTTT. V usage is TRBV13 and J usage is TRBJ1-6; the match to TRBD1 covers 8 bases. Unmatched junction bases numbered 5, after V lost 3 bases and J lost 10 bases. The CDR3 runs 14 residues. From germline, CDR1 is PRHDT and CDR2 FYEKMQ (reference sequence).

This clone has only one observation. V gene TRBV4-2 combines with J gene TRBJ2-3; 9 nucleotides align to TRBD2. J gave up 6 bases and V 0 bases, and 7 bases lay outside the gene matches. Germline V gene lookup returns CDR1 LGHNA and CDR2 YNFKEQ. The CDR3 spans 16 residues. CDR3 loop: CASSQDTLAGGDTQYF. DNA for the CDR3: TGTGCCAGCAGCCAAGATACACTAGCGGGTGGGGATACGCAGTATTTT.

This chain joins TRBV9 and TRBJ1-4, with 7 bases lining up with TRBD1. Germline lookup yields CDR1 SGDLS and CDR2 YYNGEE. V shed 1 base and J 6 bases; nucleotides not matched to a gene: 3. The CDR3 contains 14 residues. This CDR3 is CASSVRQGDEKLFF. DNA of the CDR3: TGTGCCAGCAGCGTAAGACAGGGAGATGAAAAACTGTTTTTT.

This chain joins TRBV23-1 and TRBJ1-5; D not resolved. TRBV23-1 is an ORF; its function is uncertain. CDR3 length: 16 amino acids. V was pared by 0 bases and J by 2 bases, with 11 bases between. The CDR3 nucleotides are TGCGCCAGCAGTCAATCGTGCAGGCTCGGCAATCAGCCCCAGCATTTT. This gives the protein CASSQSCRLGNQPQHF.

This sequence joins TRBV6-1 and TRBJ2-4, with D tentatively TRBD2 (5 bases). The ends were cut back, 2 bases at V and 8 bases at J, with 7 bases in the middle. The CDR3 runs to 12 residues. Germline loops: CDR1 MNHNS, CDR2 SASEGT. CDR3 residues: CASSELRDIQYF. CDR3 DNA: TGTGCCAGCAGTGAATTGCGGGACATTCAGTACTTC.

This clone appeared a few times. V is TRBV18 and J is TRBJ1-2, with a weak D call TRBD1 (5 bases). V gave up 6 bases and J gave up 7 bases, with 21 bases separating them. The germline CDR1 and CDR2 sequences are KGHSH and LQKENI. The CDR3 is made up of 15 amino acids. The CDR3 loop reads CASSPETSGRGGYTF. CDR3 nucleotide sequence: TGTGCCAGCTCCCCTGAGACGTCCGGGAGGGGTGGCTACACCTTC.

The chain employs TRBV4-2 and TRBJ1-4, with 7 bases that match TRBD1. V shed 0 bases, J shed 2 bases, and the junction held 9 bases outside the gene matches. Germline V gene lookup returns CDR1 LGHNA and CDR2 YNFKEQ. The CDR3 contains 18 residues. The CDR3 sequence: CASSQDVIQGRTNEKLFF. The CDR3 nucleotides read TGTGCCAGCAGCCAAGATGTGATACAGGGGAGGACTAATGAAAAACTGTTTTTT.

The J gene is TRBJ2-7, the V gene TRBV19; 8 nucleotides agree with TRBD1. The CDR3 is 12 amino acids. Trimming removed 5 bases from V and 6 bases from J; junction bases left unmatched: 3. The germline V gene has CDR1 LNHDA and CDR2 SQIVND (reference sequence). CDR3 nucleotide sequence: TGTGCCAGTAGTGGACAGGGAGGCGAGCAGTACTTC. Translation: CASSGQGGEQYF.

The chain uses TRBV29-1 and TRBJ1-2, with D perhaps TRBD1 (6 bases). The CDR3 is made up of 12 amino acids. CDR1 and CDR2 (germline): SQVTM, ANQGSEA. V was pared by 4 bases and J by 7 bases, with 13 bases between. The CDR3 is CSVGGLDSGYTF. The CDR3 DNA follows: TGCAGCGTTGGGGGGCTGGACAGTGGCTACACCTTC.

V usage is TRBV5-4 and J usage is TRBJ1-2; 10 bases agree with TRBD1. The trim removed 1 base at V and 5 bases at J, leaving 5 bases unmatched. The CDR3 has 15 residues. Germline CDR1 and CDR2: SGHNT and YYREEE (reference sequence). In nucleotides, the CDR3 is TGTGCCAGCAGCTTGCCGGGACAGGGGTTTTATGGCTACACCTTC. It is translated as CASSLPGQGFYGYTF.

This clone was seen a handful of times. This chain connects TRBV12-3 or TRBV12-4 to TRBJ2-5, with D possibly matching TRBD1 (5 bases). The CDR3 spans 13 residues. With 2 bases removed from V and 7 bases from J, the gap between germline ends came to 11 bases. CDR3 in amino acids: CASSLQGSGTQYF. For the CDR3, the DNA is TGTGCCAGCAGTTTACAGGGATCGGGGACCCAGTACTTC.

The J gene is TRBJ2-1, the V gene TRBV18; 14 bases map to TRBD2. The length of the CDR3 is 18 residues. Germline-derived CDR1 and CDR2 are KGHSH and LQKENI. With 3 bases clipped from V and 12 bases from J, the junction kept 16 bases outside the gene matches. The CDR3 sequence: CASSPRTSGGSRGLGQFF. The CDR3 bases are TGTGCCAGCTCACCCCGGACTAGCGGGGGGTCCCGCGGGTTGGGGCAGTTCTTC.

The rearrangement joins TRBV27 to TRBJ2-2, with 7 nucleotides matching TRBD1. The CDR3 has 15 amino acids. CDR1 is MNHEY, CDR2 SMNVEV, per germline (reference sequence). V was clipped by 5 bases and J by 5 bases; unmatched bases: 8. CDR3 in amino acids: CASSPDRVGTGELFF. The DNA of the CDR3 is TGTGCCAGCAGTCCAGACAGGGTCGGAACCGGGGAGCTGTTTTTT.

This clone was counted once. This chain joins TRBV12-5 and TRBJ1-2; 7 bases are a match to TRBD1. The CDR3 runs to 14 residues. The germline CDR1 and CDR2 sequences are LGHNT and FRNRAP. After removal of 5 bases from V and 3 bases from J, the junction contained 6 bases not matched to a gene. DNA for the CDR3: TGTGCTAGTGGTCCCTCGGGACAGCACTATGGCTACACCTTC. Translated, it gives CASGPSGQHYGYTF.

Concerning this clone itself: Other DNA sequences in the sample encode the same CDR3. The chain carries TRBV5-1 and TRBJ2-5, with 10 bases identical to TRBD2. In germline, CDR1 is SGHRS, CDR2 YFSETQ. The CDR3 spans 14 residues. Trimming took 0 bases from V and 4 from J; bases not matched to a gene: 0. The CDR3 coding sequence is TGCGCCAGCAGCTTGGGACTAGCGGGAGAGACCCAGTACTTC. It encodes CASSLGLAGETQYF.

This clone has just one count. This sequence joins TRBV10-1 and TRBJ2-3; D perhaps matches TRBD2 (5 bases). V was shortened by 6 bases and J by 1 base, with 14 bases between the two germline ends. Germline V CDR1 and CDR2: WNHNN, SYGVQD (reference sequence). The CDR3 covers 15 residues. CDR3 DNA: TGCGCCAGCAGCGGGTCTGGCGGGCGCACAGATACGCAGTATTTT. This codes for CASSGSGGRTDTQYF.